This T cell receptor (beta chain) was captured in a study of beta chain features in type 1 diabetes. Notes on the study in general: Patients with Type 1 diabetes showed moderately but significantly shorter TCRB CDR3s in all four CD4+ subsets.

Sequenced material consisted of expressed TCRB transcripts (all of the isolated RNA was reverse transcribed). Clones were sequenced by immunoSEQ multiplex PCR, and TCRdb holds only the in-frame ones, with some missing. The profile shows under 450,000 clones, roughly 16% of them singletons. This clone has a handful of counts. Its target is not known. V dropped 1 base and J dropped 15; count of bases not matched to a gene: 7. The CDR3 is made up of 13 amino acids. Germline lookup yields CDR1 SEHNR and CDR2 FQNEAQ (reference sequence). V usage is TRBV7-9 and J usage is TRBJ2-2; TRBD1 matches at 8 bases. This clonotype was obtained from a woman in her late teens or twenties in good health. Sequencing was performed on naive CD4+ T cells from blood. This CDR3 is CASSLEVWTGMFF. CDR3 nucleotide sequence: TGTGCCAGCAGCTTAGAAGTGTGGACAGGGATGTTTTTT.